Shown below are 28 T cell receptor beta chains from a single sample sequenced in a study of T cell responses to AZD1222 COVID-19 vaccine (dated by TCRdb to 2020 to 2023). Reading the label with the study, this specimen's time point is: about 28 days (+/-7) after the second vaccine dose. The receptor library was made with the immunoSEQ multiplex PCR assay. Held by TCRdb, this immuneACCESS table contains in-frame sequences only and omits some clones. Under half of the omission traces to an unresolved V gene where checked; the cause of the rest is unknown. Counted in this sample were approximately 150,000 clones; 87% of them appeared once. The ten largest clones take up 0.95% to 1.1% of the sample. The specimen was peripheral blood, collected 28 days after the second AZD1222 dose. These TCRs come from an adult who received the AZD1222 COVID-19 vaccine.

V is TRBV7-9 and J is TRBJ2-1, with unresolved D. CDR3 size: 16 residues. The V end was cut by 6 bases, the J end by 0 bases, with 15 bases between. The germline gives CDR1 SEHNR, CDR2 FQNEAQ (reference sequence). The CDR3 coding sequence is TGTGCCAGCAGTGGGGTGGCGCTTAGCTCCTACAATGAGCAGTTCTTC. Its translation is CASSGVALSSYNEQFF.

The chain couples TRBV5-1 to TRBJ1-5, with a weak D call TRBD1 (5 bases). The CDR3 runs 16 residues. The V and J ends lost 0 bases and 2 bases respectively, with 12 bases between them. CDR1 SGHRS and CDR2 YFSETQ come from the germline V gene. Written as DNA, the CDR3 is TGCGCCAGCAGCTTGGGCCTTGGGGCAGGCAATCAGCCCCAGCATTTT. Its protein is CASSLGLGAGNQPQHF.

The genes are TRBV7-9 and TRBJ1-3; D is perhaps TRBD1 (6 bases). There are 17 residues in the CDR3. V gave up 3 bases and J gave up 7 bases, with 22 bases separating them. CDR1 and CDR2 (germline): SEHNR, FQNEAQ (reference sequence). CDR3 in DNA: TGTGCCAGCAGCTTCGGGGGCGCCAGGGCCCAAGTCAACACCATATATTTT. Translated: CASSFGGARAQVNTIYF.

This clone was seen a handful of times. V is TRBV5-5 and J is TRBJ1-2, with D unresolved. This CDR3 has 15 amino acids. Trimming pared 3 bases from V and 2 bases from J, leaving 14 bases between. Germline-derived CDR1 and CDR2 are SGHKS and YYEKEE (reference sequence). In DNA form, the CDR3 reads TGTGCCAGCAGCTCAAGGTACCAGGCGAACTATGGCTACACCTTC. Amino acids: CASSSRYQANYGYTF. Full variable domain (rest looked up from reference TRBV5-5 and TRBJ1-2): DAGVTQSPTHLIKTRGQQVTLRCSPISGHKSVSWYQQVLGQGPQFIFQYYEKEERGRGNFPDRFSARQFPNYSSELNVNALLLGDSALYLCASSSRYQANYGYTFGSGTRLTVV.

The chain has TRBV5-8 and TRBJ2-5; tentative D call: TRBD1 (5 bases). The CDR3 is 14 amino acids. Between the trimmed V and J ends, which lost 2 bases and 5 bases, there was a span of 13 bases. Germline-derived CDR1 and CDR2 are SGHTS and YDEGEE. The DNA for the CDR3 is TGTGCCAGCAGCTTCCGGAAAGGGGTCGAGACCCAGTACTTC. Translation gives CASSFRKGVETQYF.

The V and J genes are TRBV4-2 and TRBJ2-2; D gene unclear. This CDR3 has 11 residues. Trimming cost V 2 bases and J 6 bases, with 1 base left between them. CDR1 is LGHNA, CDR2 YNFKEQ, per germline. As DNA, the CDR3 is TGTGCCAGCAGCCAATCCGGGGAGCTGTTTTTT. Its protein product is CASSQSGELFF.

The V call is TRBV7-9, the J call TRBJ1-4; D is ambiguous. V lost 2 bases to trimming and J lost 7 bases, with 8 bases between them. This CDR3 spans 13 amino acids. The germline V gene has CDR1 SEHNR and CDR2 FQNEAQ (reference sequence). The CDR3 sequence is CASSLMEGEKLFF. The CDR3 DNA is TGTGCCAGCAGCTTAATGGAAGGTGAAAAACTGTTTTTT.

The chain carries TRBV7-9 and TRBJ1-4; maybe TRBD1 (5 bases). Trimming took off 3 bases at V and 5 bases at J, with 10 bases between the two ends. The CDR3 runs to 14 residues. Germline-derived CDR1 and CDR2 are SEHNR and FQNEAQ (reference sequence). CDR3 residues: CASSLGQGNEKLFF. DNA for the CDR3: TGTGCCAGCAGCTTGGGTCAGGGAAATGAAAAACTGTTTTTT.

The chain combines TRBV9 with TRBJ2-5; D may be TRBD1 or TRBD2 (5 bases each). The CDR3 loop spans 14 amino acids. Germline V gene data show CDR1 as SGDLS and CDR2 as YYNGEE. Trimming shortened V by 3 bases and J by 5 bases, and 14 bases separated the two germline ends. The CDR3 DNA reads TGTGCCAGCAGCGCGGGGCAGCTGGAGGAGACCCAGTACTTC. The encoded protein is CASSAGQLEETQYF.

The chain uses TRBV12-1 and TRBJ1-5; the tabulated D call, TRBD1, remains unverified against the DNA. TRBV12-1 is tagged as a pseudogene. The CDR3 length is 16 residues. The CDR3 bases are TGTGCCAGCAGCCGCCCCGACAGGGTTAGCAATCAGCCCCAGCATTTT. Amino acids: CASSRPDRVSNQPQHF.

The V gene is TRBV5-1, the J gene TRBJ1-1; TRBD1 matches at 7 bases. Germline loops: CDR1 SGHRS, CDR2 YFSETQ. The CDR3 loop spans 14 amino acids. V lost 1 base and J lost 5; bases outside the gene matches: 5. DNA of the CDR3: TGCGCCAGCAGCTTGAGTACAGGGGAGACTGAAGCTTTCTTT. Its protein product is CASSLSTGETEAFF. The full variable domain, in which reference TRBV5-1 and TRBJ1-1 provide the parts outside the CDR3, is KAGVTQTPRYLIKTRGQQVTLSCSPISGHRSVSWYQQTPGQGLQFLFEYFSETQRNKGNFPGRFSGRQFSNSRSEMNVSTLELGDSALYLCASSLSTGETEAFFGQGTRLTVV.

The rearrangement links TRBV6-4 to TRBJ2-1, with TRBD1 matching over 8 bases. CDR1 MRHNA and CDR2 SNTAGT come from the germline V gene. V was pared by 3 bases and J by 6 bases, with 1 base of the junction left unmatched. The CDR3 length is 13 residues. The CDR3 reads CASSEQGGNEQFF. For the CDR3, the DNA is TGTGCCAGCAGTGAACAGGGGGGCAATGAGCAGTTCTTC.

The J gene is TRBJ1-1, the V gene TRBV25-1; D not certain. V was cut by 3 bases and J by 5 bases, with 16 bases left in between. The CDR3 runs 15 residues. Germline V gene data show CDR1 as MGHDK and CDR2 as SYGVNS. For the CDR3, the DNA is TGTGCCAGCAGTGATCTTTCCAGACTCGGGACTGAAGCTTTCTTT. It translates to CASSDLSRLGTEAFF. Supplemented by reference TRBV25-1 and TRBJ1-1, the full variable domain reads EADIYQTPRYLVIGTGKKITLECSQTMGHDKMYWYQQDPGMELHLIHYSYGVNSTEKGDLSSESTVSRIRTEHFPLTLESARPSHTSQYLCASSDLSRLGTEAFFGQGTRLTVV.

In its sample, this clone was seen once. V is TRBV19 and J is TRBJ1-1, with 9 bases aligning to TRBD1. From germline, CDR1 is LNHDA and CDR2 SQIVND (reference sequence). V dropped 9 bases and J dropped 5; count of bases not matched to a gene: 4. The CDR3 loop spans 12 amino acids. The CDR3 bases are TGTGCCAGCACAGGGGGCTGGACTGAAGCTTTCTTT. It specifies CASTGGWTEAFF.

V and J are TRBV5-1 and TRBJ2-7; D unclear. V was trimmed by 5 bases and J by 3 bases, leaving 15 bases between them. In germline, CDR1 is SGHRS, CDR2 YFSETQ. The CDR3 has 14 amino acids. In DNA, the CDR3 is TGCGCCAGCAGTTCGGACCTGAGCAGCTACGAGCAGTACTTC. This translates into CASSSDLSSYEQYF.

The CDR3 reads CASSGSGVADTQYF. The CDR3 DNA reads TGTGCCAGCAGTGGAAGCGGGGTGGCAGATACGCAGTATTTT. The J gene is TRBJ2-3, the V gene TRBV2; 7 positions match TRBD2. CDR1 and CDR2 (germline): SNHLY, FYNNEI. The V and J ends lost 4 bases and 4 bases, in that order; junction bases with no gene match: 5. CDR3 size: 14 residues.

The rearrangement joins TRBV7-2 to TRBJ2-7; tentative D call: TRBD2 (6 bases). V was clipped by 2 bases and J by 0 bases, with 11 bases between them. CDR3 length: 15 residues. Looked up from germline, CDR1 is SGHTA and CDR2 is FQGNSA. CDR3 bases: TGTGCCAGCAGCTTATCCCGGGGGAGCTCCTACGAGCAGTACTTC. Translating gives CASSLSRGSSYEQYF.

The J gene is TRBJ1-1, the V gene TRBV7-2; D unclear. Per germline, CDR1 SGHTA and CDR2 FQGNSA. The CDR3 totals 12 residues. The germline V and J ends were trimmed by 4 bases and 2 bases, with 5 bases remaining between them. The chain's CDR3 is CASSYVNTEAFF. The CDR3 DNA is TGTGCCAGCAGCTACGTAAACACTGAAGCTTTCTTT.

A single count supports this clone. This chain's CDR3 is CASSPGQALDFSGNTIYF. For the CDR3, the DNA is TGCGCCAGCAGCCCGGGACAGGCGTTAGACTTCTCTGGAAACACCATATATTTT. This chain links TRBV5-1 with TRBJ1-3; TRBD1 agrees at 8 bases. The germline CDR1 and CDR2 sequences are SGHRS and YFSETQ. The CDR3 is 18 residues long. Germline trimming cut 4 bases from V and 0 bases from J; bases unmatched to any gene: 12.

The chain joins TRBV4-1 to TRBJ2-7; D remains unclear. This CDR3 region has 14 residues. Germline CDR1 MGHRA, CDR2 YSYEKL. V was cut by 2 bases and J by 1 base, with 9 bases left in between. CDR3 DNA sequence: TGCGCCAGCAGCCAATTCAGCCAATCCTACGAGCAGTACTTC. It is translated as CASSQFSQSYEQYF.

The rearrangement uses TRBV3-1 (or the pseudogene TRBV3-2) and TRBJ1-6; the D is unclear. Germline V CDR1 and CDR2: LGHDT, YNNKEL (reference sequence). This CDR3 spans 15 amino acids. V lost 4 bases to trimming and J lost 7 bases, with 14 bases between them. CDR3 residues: CASSPGPGSNSPLHF. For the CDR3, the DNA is TGTGCCAGCAGCCCCGGGCCCGGGTCGAATTCACCCCTCCACTTT.

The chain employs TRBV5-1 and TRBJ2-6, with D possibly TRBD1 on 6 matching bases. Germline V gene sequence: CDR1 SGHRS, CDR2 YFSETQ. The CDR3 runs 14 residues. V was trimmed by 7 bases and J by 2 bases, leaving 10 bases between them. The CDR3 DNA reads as TGCGCCAGCGTCCGGGACACTGGGGCCAACGTCCTGACTTTC. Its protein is CASVRDTGANVLTF.

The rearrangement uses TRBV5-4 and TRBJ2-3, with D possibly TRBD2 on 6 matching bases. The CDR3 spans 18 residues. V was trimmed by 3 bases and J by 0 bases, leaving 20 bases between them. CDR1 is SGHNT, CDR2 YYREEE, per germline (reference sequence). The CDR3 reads CASSSSGTLISSTDTQYF. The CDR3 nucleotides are TGTGCCAGCAGCTCGTCTGGGACTTTGATTTCTAGCACAGATACGCAGTATTTT.

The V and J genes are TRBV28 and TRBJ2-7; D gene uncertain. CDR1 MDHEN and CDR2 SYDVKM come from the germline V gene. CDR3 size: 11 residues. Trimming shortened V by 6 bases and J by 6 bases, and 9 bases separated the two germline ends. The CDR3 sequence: CASSLPGEQYF. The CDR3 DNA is TGTGCCAGCAGCCTCCCAGGCGAGCAGTACTTC.

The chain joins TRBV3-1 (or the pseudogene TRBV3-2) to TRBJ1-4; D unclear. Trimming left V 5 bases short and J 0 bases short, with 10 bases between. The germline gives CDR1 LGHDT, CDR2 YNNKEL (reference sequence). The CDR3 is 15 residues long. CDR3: CASSDRGTTNEKLFF. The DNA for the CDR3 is TGTGCCAGCAGCGACCGCGGGACAACTAATGAAAAACTGTTTTTT.

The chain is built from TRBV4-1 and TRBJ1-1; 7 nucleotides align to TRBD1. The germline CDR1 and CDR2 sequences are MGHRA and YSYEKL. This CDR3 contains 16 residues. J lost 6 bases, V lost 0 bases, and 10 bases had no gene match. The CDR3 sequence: CASSQDPTGPYAEAFF. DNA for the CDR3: TGCGCCAGCAGCCAAGACCCGACAGGGCCTTACGCTGAAGCTTTCTTT.

CDR3 in amino acids: CASSQDHQGIRAGLIYNEQFF. CDR3 DNA sequence: TGTGCCAGCAGCCAAGACCATCAGGGAATTAGGGCCGGGCTCATCTACAATGAGCAGTTCTTC. The chain is built from TRBV4-2 and TRBJ2-1, with D possibly being TRBD1 (5 bases). Trimming shortened V by 0 bases and J by 3 bases, and 27 bases separated the two germline ends. CDR1 LGHNA and CDR2 YNFKEQ come from the germline V gene. This CDR3 has 21 residues.

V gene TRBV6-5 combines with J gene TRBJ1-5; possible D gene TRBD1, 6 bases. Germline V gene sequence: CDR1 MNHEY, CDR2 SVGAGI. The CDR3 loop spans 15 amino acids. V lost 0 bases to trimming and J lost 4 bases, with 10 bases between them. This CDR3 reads CASSYSAGANQPQHF. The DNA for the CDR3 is TGTGCCAGCAGTTACTCGGCAGGGGCAAATCAGCCCCAGCATTTT.